The TCR beta chain described here comes from a study of cytomegalovirus exposure and HLA in healthy donors. As for the study in general: Among the approximately 380 donors who were genotyped, roughly 85% fell in the genetic ancestry cluster that is associated with self-reported Caucasian donors.

The CDR3 has 16 residues. Looked up from germline, CDR1 is SGHNT and CDR2 is YYREEE (reference sequence). Trimming took 4 bases from V and 7 from J; bases not matched to a gene: 15. Points on this clone: As yet, its antigen is unknown.

A multiplex PCR was run with 60 Vbeta primers and 13 Jbeta primers. In the original analysis: Among the unique TCR beta chains that a later analysis counted, about 85 million in all, 10 million to 11 million were shared. The data were produced by immunoSEQ multiplex PCR, yet TCRdb's version contains in-frame clones alone and is incomplete. The V and J calls and clone size were taken over from that table, and D and trimming were inferred from the DNA. The table records 150,000 to 200,000 clones, over 65% of them present only once. Notes on the study in general: TCR beta V segments were, for the most part, productive about 87% or about 30% of the time in an earlier analysis. The authors later linked a missense DCLRE1C variant to TCR beta V- and J-gene trimming.

Sequences were obtained from PBMCs. The source of this sequence is a woman between 35 and 50 years old in good health and CMV-seronegative. The rearrangement joins TRBV5-4 to TRBJ1-2; 8 nucleotides line up with TRBD1. The CDR3 here is CASSPGQGDPILGYTF. Here the CDR3 DNA reads TGTGCCAGCAGCCCAGGACAGGGAGACCCCATTCTTGGCTACACCTTC.